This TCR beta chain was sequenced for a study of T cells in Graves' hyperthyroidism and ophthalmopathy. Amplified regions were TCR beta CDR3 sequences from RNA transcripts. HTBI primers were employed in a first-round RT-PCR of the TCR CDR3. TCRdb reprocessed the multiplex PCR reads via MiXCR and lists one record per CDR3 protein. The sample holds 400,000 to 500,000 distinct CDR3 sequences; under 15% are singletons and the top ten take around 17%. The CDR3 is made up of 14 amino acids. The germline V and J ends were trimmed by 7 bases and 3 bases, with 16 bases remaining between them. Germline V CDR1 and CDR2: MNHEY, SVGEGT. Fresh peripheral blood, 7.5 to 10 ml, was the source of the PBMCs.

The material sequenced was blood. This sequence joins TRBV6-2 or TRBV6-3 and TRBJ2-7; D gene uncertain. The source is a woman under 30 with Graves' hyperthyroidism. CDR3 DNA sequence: TGTGCCAGCAAAGAGGAAGTCTACCACTACGAGCAGTACTTC. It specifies CASKEEVYHYEQYF.